Shown below are 13 T cell receptor beta chains from a single sample sequenced in a study of blood T cell repertoires in COVID-19. Here immunoSEQ multiplex PCR was the method, and the copy in TCRdb shows in-frame clones only, minus some. Of 300,000 to 400,000 clones listed, roughly 86% were seen once; the top ten hold 5.5% to 7.5%. Input material: peripheral blood. Receptor source: a woman between 70 and 85 years old with COVID-19, enrolled during active disease.

The V call is TRBV28, the J call TRBJ1-4; D not resolved. In germline, CDR1 is MDHEN, CDR2 SYDVKM. V was shortened by 3 bases and J by 1 base, with 6 bases between the two germline ends. CDR3 length equals 14 residues. CDR3 sequence (DNA): TGTGCCAGCAGTTTTCGGAGAACTAATGAAAAACTGTTTTTT. This codes for CASSFRRTNEKLFF.

The V and J genes are TRBV2 and TRBJ2-2; D is possibly TRBD2 (6 bases). Trimming pared 6 bases from V and 5 bases from J, leaving 13 bases between. This CDR3 has 14 residues. Germline V CDR1 and CDR2: SNHLY, FYNNEI. The CDR3 sequence is CASSKTSWTGELFF. CDR3 DNA sequence: TGTGCCAGCAGCAAGACTAGTTGGACCGGGGAGCTGTTTTTT.

The chain uses TRBV7-2 and TRBJ2-7; unclear D gene. Germline-derived CDR1 and CDR2 are SGHTA and FQGNSA. The ends were cut back, 4 bases at V and 0 bases at J, with 10 bases in the middle. CDR3 length: 14 amino acids. CDR3 sequence (DNA): TGTGCCAGCAGCTCACAAAGGAGCTCCTACGAGCAGTACTTC. It is translated as CASSSQRSSYEQYF. Together with reference TRBV7-2 and TRBJ2-7, the CDR3 gives the full variable domain: GAGVSQSPSNKVTEKGKDVELRCDPISGHTALYWYRQSLGQGLEFLIYFQGNSAPDKSGLPSDRFSAERTGGSVSTLTIQRTQQEDSAVYLCASSSQRSSYEQYFGPGTRLTVT.

The chain links TRBV20-1 to TRBJ1-2, with D perhaps matching TRBD1 (6 bases). V was clipped by 3 bases and J by 7 bases, with 15 bases between them. Germline V gives CDR1 DFQATT, CDR2 SNEGSKA (reference sequence). CDR3 length equals 13 residues. CDR3 DNA sequence: TGCAGTGCTAGTTTGGGCAGGGGACGTGGCTACACCTTC. This encodes CSASLGRGRGYTF.

The rearrangement joins TRBV7-2 to TRBJ2-3; 12 positions match TRBD2. The CDR3 totals 15 residues. J lost 6 bases, V lost 5 bases, and 6 bases had no gene match. Germline assignment: CDR1 SGHTA and CDR2 FQGNSA. The CDR3 bases are TGTGCCAGCAGCAGACTAGCGGGGGATAGGGATACGCAGTATTTT. Encoded protein: CASSRLAGDRDTQYF.

This chain joins TRBV7-9 and TRBJ2-7; D gene unclear. The CDR3 contains 14 residues. The V end was cut by 2 bases, the J end by 2 bases, with 10 bases between. CDR1 and CDR2 from the germline V gene are SEHNR and FQNEAQ (reference sequence). As DNA, the CDR3 is TGTGCCAGCAGCTTAACCCCGGCGGCCTACGAGCAGTACTTC. Amino acid sequence: CASSLTPAAYEQYF.

The chain combines TRBV19 with TRBJ2-7; D might be TRBD2 (6 bases). Trimming shortened V by 3 bases and J by 3 bases, and 12 bases separated the two germline ends. CDR1 LNHDA and CDR2 SQIVND come from the germline V gene (reference sequence). The CDR3 length is 14 residues. As DNA, the CDR3 is TGTGCCAGTAGTATCGTCCGGGGGAACTACGAGCAGTACTTC. Its protein is CASSIVRGNYEQYF.

The V and J genes are TRBV24-1 and TRBJ1-4; D not resolved. The ends were cut back, 3 bases at V and 3 bases at J, with 7 bases in the middle. This CDR3 is built from 14 residues. Germline assignment: CDR1 KGHDR and CDR2 SFDVKD. As DNA, the CDR3 is TGTGCCACCAGTGATGGCACATCTAATGAAAAACTGTTTTTT. Residues: CATSDGTSNEKLFF.

This clone was detected once. The rearrangement links TRBV19 to TRBJ1-1; 8 bases map to TRBD1. V shed 0 bases, J shed 0 bases, and the junction held 6 bases outside the gene matches. Looked up from germline, CDR1 is LNHDA and CDR2 is SQIVND (reference sequence). The CDR3 extends over 17 amino acids. CDR3 coding DNA: TGTGCCAGTAGTATAGATGACAGGGGATTAATGAACACTGAAGCTTTCTTT. This sequence encodes CASSIDDRGLMNTEAFF.

The rearrangement joins TRBV12-3 or TRBV12-4 to TRBJ1-2; no definite D call. The CDR3 spans 13 residues. V lost 7 bases and J 1 base, leaving 10 bases between the germline ends. This CDR3 is CASTPQVNYGYTF. The CDR3 coding sequence is TGTGCCAGCACCCCTCAGGTTAACTATGGCTACACCTTC.

The J gene is TRBJ2-4, the V gene TRBV27, with 9 bases that match TRBD1. The CDR3 is made up of 16 amino acids. The germline gives CDR1 MNHEY, CDR2 SMNVEV (reference sequence). J was trimmed by 1 base and V by 5 bases; bases with no gene match: 6. The CDR3 region has the DNA TGTGCCAGCAGTCCGGGGACAGGGAGGGCCAAAAACATTCAGTACTTC. It codes for CASSPGTGRAKNIQYF.

This clone was found once. This rearrangement joins TRBV5-8 to TRBJ1-4; D is undetermined. There are 16 residues in the CDR3. Trimming removed 0 bases at V and 1 base at J, with 10 bases between. CDR1 and CDR2 (germline): SGHTS, YDEGEE. The CDR3 DNA reads as TGTGCCAGCAGCTTGGGGGCAGACCGAACTAATGAAAAACTGTTTTTT. This encodes CASSLGADRTNEKLFF.

This clone occurred once. V usage is TRBV10-3 and J usage is TRBJ2-3; D is unclear. There are 16 residues in the CDR3. Germline CDR1 is ENHRY and CDR2 is SYGVKD. V was shortened by 4 bases and J by 1 base, with 15 bases between the two germline ends. In DNA, the CDR3 is TGTGCCATCAGTGCTGAGAGTCCGCGAGGCACAGATACGCAGTATTTT. It encodes CAISAESPRGTDTQYF.